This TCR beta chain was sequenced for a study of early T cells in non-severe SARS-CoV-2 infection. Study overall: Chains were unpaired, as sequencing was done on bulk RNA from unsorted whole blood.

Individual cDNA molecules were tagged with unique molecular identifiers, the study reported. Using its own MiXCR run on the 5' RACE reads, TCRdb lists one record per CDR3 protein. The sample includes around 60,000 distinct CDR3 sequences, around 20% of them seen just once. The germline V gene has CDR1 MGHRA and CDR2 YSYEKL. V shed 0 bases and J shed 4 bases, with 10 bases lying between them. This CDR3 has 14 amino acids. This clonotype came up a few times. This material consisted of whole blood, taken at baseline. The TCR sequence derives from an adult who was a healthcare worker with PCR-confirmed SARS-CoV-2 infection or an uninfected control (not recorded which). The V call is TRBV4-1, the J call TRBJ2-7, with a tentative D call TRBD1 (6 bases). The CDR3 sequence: CASSQEQGAYEQYF. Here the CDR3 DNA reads TGCGCCAGCAGCCAAGAACAGGGCGCGTACGAGCAGTACTTC.